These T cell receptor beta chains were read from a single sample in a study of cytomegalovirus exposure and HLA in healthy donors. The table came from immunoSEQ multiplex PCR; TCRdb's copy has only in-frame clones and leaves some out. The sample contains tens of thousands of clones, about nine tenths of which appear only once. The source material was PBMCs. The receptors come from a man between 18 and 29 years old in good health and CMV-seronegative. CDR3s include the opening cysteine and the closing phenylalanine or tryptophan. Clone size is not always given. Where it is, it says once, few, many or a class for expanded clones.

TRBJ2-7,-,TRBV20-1,CSARGYDEQYF
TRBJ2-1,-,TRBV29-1,CSARGGSYNEQFF
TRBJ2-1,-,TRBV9,CASSVQQGIYNEQFF
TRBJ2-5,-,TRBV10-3,CAISEPTDRGRETQYF
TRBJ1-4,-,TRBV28,CASSSHRATNEKLFF
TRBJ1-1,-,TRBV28,CASSFPLLNEAFF
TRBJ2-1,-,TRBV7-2,CASSLLAGGGNEQFF
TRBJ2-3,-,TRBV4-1,CASSQEFPFSTDTQYF
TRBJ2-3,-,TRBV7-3,CASSLRGGAGSTDTQYF
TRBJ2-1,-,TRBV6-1,CASSETTSGSYNEQFF
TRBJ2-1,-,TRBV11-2,CASSRRTSGSGQFF
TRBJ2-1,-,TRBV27,CASSFAGGSYNEQFF
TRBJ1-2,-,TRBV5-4,CASSYRRQGARGYTF
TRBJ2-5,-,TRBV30,CAWSSRWETQYF
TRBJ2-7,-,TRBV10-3,CAISESFPPHEQYF
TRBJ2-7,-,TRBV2,CASSEYGGYEQYF
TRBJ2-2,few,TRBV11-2,CASSLRTTSGANTGELFF
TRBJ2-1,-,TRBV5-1,CASSLNFGSSFF
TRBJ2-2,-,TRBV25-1,CASSESLAGETGELFF
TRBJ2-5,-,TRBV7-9,CASSPTAGEAQYF
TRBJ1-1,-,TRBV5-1,CASSRDGEAEAFF
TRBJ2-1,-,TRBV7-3,CASSASGGEYYNEQFF
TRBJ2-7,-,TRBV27,CASSSFTSGGSYEQYF
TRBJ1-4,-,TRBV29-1,CSVSPGQGRAKLFF
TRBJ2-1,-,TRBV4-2,CASSQEQGSYNEQFF
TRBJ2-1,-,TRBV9,CASSVVGGSSYNEQFF
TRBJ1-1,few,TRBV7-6,CASSLGTRQRNTEAFF
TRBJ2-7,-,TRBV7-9,CASSLAGAEEQYF
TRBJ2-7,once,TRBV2,CASAAYEQYF